This T cell receptor (beta chain) is drawn from a study of blood T cell repertoires in COVID-19. As for the study in general: Spain, Italy and the United States supplied samples that represented acute and convalescent COVID-19. PBMCs, B-cell-depleted T cells, or T cells were the source of the cDNA or gDNA that made up the material.

This clone came up once. In the authors' methods: Reference gene primer amplification in the assay estimated nucleated cell counts. Assay: immunoSEQ multiplex PCR; the TCRdb copy retains only in-frame clones and omits some. The D gene and trimming were derived from the DNA, and the V and J assignments and clone size from that table. The table lists around 400,000 clones, 80% to 90% of them singletons. This CDR3 has 18 residues. V dropped 3 bases and J dropped 0 bases, with 20 bases sitting between them. CDR1 and CDR2 (germline): MDHEN, SYDVKM. V gene TRBV28 combines with J gene TRBJ1-1, with unresolved D. The source of this sequence is a man in his forties with acute or convalescent COVID-19. Sequenced sample: peripheral blood. The CDR3 reads CASSFLGGSSGMNTEAFF. The DNA for the CDR3 is TGTGCCAGCAGTTTCCTCGGTGGGTCTAGTGGAATGAACACTGAAGCTTTCTTT.